One and the same sample provided the 19 T cell receptor beta chains below, sequenced in a study of T cells in Graves' hyperthyroidism and ophthalmopathy. The source material, RNA transcripts, was used to amplify TCR beta CDR3 regions. TCR CDR3 regions were first amplified by RT-PCR with HTBI primers. TCRdb analysed the multiplex PCR reads with MiXCR anew, one entry per CDR3 protein. The sample holds more than 500,000 distinct CDR3 sequences, about 16% seen once. Input material: blood. All receptors derive from a woman in her twenties or thirties with Graves' ophthalmopathy.

The V call is TRBV29-1, the J call TRBJ2-1; D unclear. Germline CDR1 and CDR2: SQVTM and ANQGSEA. V was cut by 0 bases and J by 2 bases, with 5 bases left in between. The CDR3 runs 13 residues. DNA for the CDR3: TGCAGCGTTGAAGACACGACCTACAATGAGCAGTTCTTC. Translating it yields CSVEDTTYNEQFF.

With respect to this clonotype: At one end the junction does not follow the germline gene, possibly because of a read error. The chain links TRBV4-3 to TRBJ2-3, with D perhaps matching TRBD1 or TRBD2 (6 bases each). The CDR3 consists of 18 residues. CDR1 and CDR2 (germline): LGHNA, YSLEER. CDR3 coding DNA: TGCGCCAGCAGCCCCCGGGAAGGGGGAGGAGGGGCCACACATACGCAGTATTTT. Translated: CASSPREGGGGATHTQYF.

This clonotype was seen at least ten times. The CDR3 sequence is CASSLQGAREAEAFF. The CDR3 nucleotides are TGTGCCAGCAGTTTACAGGGTGCACGAGAAGCTGAAGCTTTCTTT. The V call is TRBV12-3 or TRBV12-4, the J call TRBJ1-1, with D maybe TRBD1 (5 bases). CDR3 length: 15 residues. Trimming removed 2 bases at V and 6 bases at J, with 16 bases between.

The chain uses TRBV27 and TRBJ2-3; D may be TRBD1 (5 bases). Germline CDR1 and CDR2: MNHEY and SMNVEV (reference sequence). There are 14 residues in the CDR3. V was clipped by 3 bases and J by 5 bases, with 12 bases between them. Here the CDR3 DNA reads TGTGCCAGCAGTTTGGAACAGGTCGGAGATACGCAGTATTTT. This sequence encodes CASSLEQVGDTQYF.

The genes are TRBV28 and TRBJ1-1; 8 nucleotides line up with TRBD1. Per the germline V gene, CDR1 is MDHEN and CDR2 is SYDVKM. V lost 4 bases to trimming and J lost 3 bases; unmatched junction nucleotides: 10. The CDR3 extends over 16 amino acids. The CDR3 DNA sequence: TGTGCCAGCAGTTGGATCGGGGCAGGGGGCCACACTGAAGCTTTCTTT. Protein product: CASSWIGAGGHTEAFF.

This clonotype was recorded many times. This chain joins TRBV27 and TRBJ2-2; 11 bases match TRBD1. The length of the CDR3 is 17 residues. Trimming took 6 bases from V and 6 from J; bases not matched to a gene: 12. Germline values: CDR1 MNHEY, CDR2 SMNVEV (reference sequence). The CDR3 here is CASSPNQPGQGAGELFF. The CDR3 nucleotides read TGTGCCAGCAGCCCAAACCAACCGGGACAGGGGGCCGGGGAGCTGTTTTTT.

This clonotype was seen ten or more times. The V and J genes are TRBV28 and TRBJ2-5; 12 bases match TRBD2. The V segment lost 3 bases and the J segment 4 bases; nucleotides outside the gene matches: 3. Germline V lookup: CDR1 MDHEN, CDR2 SYDVKM. CDR3 size: 15 residues. CDR3 sequence reads: CASSFPSGRGETQYF. CDR3 DNA: TGTGCCAGCAGTTTTCCTAGCGGGAGGGGAGAGACCCAGTACTTC.

In this sample, this clonotype turned up once. A read error is possible here, since a much larger clone lies one base away. V usage is TRBV20-1 and J usage is TRBJ1-1, with D tentatively TRBD1 (6 bases). The germline CDR1 and CDR2 sequences are DFQATT and SNEGSKA (reference sequence). The CDR3 runs to 13 residues. V was trimmed by 5 bases and J by 5 bases, leaving 15 bases between them. CDR3 amino acids: CSAGYGGQTEAFF. The CDR3, as DNA: TGCAGTGCTGGATACGGGGGGCAGACTGAAGCTTTCTTT.

The table lists this clonotype with a few counts. The chain links TRBV3-2 to TRBJ2-5. TRBV3-2 is noted as a pseudogene. CDR3 size: 13 residues. The CDR3 DNA reads TGTGCCAGCAGCCCGGCGGAGTCGGAGACCCAGTACTTC. Protein product: CASSPAESETQYF.

The V and J genes are TRBV12-3 or TRBV12-4 and TRBJ1-5; possibly TRBD1 for D (5 bases). Between the trimmed V and J ends, which lost 4 bases and 4 bases, there was a span of 8 bases. There are 13 residues in the CDR3. The CDR3 sequence: CASSSQANQPQHF. In DNA, the CDR3 is TGTGCCAGCAGTTCACAGGCTAATCAGCCCCAGCATTTT.

This clonotype was observed many times. The chain carries TRBV27 and TRBJ2-1, with 10 nucleotides matching TRBD2. The V segment lost 3 bases and the J segment 5 bases; nucleotides outside the gene matches: 7. This CDR3 has 16 amino acids. The germline CDR1 and CDR2 sequences are MNHEY and SMNVEV (reference sequence). The CDR3 region is CASSLGSGRSNNEQFF. The CDR3 DNA follows: TGTGCCAGCAGTTTGGGTAGCGGGAGGAGTAACAATGAGCAGTTCTTC.

CDR3 bases: TGTGCCAGCAGCCCCCAAGGGGGATACACTGAAGCTTTCTTT. It encodes CASSPQGGYTEAFF. The chain employs TRBV9 and TRBJ1-1; D is possibly TRBD1 (6 bases). Looked up from germline, CDR1 is SGDLS and CDR2 is YYNGEE. Trimming cost V 4 bases and J 3 bases, with 13 bases left between them. The CDR3 is 14 residues long.

This clonotype was counted at least ten times. V usage is TRBV20-1 and J usage is TRBJ2-5, with a possible D match to TRBD2 (5 bases). Germline V gene lookup returns CDR1 DFQATT and CDR2 SNEGSKA (reference sequence). The CDR3 contains 13 residues. V was clipped by 6 bases and J by 6 bases, with 17 bases between them. In DNA, the CDR3 is TGCAGTGCCCGGGCGTTAGCGAGGCAGACCCAGTACTTC. Amino acids: CSARALARQTQYF.

This clonotype has just a few counts. The chain combines TRBV6-1 with TRBJ2-1; D not certain. V was cut by 7 bases and J by 5 bases, with 12 bases left in between. The V gene's germline CDR1 is MNHNS and CDR2 SASEGT. CDR3 length: 13 amino acids. Here the CDR3 DNA reads TGTGCCAGCACCCCCCTGCGGAACAATGAGCAGTTCTTC. It specifies CASTPLRNNEQFF.

This clonotype was seen at least ten times. CDR3 in DNA: TGTGCCAGCAGTCTTGGATGGGGCGGAGCACAGTTCTTC. It yields the protein CASSLGWGGAQFF. The chain joins TRBV28 to TRBJ2-1; possibly TRBD1 for D (5 bases). V lost 5 bases to trimming and J lost 13 bases, with 18 bases between them. The germline V gene encodes CDR1 MDHEN and CDR2 SYDVKM. There are 13 residues in the CDR3.

The gene calls are TRBV9 and TRBJ2-3; TRBD1 might be the D (6 bases). Germline V gene data show CDR1 as SGDLS and CDR2 as YYNGEE. The V end lost 3 bases, the J end lost 0 bases, and 8 bases lay between the germline ends. The CDR3 runs 14 residues. The CDR3 is CASSDDRSTDTQYF. Written as DNA, the CDR3 is TGTGCCAGCAGCGACGACAGGAGCACAGATACGCAGTATTTT.

At least ten counts were recorded for this clonotype. J is TRBJ2-7 and V is TRBV29-1; D ambiguous. The CDR3 totals 13 residues. The germline V and J ends were trimmed by 3 bases and 0 bases, with 9 bases remaining between them. From germline, CDR1 is SQVTM and CDR2 ANQGSEA. CDR3 sequence: CSVDSPNSYEQYF. CDR3 in DNA: TGCAGCGTTGACAGTCCCAACTCCTACGAGCAGTACTTC.

This chain connects TRBV5-1 to TRBJ2-3; no reliable D call. Trimming pared 0 bases from V and 0 bases from J, leaving 11 bases between. Looked up from germline, CDR1 is SGHRS and CDR2 is YFSETQ. The CDR3 loop spans 16 amino acids. The CDR3 loop reads CASSLDVVSSTDTQYF. The CDR3 DNA follows: TGCGCCAGCAGCTTGGACGTGGTATCTAGCACAGATACGCAGTATTTT.

This clonotype showed up just once. V and J are TRBV4-1 and TRBJ1-5, with D maybe TRBD1 (5 bases). The CDR3 sequence is 16 residues long. The ends were cut back, 1 base at V and 1 base at J, with 11 bases in the middle. The germline V gene has CDR1 MGHRA and CDR2 YSYEKL. The CDR3 loop is CASSQGQLESNQPQHF. As DNA, the CDR3 is TGCGCCAGCAGCCAAGGACAGCTGGAAAGCAATCAGCCCCAGCATTTT.